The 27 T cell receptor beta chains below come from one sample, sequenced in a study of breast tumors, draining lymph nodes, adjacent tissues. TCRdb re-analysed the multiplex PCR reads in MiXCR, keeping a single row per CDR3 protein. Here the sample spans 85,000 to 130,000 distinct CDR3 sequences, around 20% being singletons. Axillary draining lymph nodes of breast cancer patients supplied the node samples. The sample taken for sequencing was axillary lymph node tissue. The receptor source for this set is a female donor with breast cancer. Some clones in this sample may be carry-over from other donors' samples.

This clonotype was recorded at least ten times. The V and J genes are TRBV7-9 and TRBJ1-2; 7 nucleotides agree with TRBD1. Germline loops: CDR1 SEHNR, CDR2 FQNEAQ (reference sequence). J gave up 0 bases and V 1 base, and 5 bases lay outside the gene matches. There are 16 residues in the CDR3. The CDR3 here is CASSLVGQPTNYGYTF. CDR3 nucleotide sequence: TGTGCCAGCAGCTTAGTGGGACAGCCAACTAACTATGGCTACACCTTC.

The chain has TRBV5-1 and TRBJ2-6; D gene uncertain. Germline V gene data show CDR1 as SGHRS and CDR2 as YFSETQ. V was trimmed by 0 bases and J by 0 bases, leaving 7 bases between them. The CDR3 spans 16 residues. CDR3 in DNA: TGCGCCAGCAGCTTGGTTCATTCCTCTGGGGCCAACGTCCTGACTTTC. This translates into CASSLVHSSGANVLTF.

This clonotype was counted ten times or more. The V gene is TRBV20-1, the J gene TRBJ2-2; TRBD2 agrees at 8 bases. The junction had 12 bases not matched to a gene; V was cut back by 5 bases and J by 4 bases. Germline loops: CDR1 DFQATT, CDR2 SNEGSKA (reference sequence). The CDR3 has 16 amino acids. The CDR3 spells CSAPKFSGSVTGELFF. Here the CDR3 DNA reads TGCAGTGCTCCAAAGTTCAGCGGGAGTGTCACCGGGGAGCTGTTTTTT.

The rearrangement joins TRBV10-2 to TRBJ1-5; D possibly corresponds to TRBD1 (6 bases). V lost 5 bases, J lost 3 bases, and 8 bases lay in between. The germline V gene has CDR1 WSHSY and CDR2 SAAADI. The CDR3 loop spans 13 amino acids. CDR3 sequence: CASSTGLNQPQHF. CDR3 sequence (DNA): TGCGCCAGCAGTACAGGGCTCAATCAGCCCCAGCATTTT.

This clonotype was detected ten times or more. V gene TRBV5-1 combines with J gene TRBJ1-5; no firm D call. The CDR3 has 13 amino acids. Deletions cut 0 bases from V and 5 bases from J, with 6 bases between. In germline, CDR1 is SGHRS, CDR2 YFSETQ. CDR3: CASSLAVDQPQHF. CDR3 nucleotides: TGCGCCAGCAGCTTGGCCGTGGATCAGCCCCAGCATTTT.

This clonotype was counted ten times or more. CDR3 bases: TGCAGCGTTGGAGTGGGGTCTAGCAATCAGCCCCAGCATTTT. It encodes CSVGVGSSNQPQHF. The chain carries TRBV29-1 and TRBJ1-5; D is ambiguous. From germline, CDR1 is SQVTM and CDR2 ANQGSEA. V lost 4 bases, J lost 0 bases, and 10 bases lay in between. This CDR3 spans 14 amino acids. Drawing the rest from reference TRBV29-1 and TRBJ1-5, the complete variable domain is SAVISQKPSRDICQRGTSLTIQCQVDSQVTMMFWYRQQPGQSLTLIATANQGSEATYESGFVIDKFPISRPNLTFSTLTVSNMSPEDSSIYLCSVGVGSSNQPQHFGDGTRLSIL.

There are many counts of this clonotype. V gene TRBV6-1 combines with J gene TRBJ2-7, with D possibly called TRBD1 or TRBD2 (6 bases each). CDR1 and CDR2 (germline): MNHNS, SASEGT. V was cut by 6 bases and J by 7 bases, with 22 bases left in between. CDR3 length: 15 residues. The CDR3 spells CASRALSRGPLEQYF. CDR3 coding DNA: TGTGCCAGCAGAGCCCTGTCCCGGGGGCCCTTGGAGCAGTACTTC.

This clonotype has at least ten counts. The CDR3 here is CSASGTILNRQFF. DNA of the CDR3: TGCAGTGCTTCCGGGACCATCCTAAATAGGCAGTTCTTC. This chain uses TRBV20-1 with TRBJ2-1; D assignment may be TRBD1 or TRBD2 (5 bases each). V lost 5 bases and J 12 bases, leaving 20 bases between the germline ends. Germline CDR1 DFQATT, CDR2 SNEGSKA (reference sequence). This CDR3 contains 13 residues.

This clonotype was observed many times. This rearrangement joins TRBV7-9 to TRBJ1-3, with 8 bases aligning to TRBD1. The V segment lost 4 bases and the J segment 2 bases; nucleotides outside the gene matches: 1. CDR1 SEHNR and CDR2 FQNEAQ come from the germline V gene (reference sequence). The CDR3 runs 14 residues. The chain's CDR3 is CASSSGGAGNTIYF. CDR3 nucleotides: TGTGCCAGCAGCTCAGGGGGCGCTGGAAACACCATATATTTT.

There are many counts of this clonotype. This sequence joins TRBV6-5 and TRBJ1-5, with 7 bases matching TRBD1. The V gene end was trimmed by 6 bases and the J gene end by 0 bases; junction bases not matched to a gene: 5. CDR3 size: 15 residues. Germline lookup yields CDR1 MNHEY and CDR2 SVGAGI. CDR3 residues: CASRRQGGSNQPQHF. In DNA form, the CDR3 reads TGTGCCAGCAGACGACAGGGCGGTAGCAATCAGCCCCAGCATTTT.

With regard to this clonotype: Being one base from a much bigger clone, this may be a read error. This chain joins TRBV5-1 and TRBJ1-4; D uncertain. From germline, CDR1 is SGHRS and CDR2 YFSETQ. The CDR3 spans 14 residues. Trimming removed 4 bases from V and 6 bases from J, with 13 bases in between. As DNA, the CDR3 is TGCGCCAGCAGCCTGGGAGGGCGCGATGAAAAACTGTTTTTT. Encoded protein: CASSLGGRDEKLFF.

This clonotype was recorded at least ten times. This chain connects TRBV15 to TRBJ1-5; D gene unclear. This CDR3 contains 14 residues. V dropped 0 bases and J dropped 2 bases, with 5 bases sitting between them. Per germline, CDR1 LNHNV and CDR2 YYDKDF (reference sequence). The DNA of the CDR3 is TGTGCCACCAGCAGAGATCTAGGCAATCAGCCCCAGCATTTT. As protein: CATSRDLGNQPQHF.

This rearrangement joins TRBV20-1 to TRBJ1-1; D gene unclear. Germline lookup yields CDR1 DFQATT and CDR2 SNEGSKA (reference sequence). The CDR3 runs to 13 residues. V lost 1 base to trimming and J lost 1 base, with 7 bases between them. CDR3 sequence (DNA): TGCAGTGCTAGAGCCAGCCAGAACACTGAAGCTTTCTTT. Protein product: CSARASQNTEAFF.

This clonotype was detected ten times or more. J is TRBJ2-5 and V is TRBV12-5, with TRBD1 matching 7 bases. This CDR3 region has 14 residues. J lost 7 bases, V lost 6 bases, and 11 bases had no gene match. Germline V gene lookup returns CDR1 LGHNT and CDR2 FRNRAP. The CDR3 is CASGGTDETGTQYF. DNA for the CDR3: TGTGCTAGTGGCGGGACAGACGAGACGGGGACCCAGTACTTC.

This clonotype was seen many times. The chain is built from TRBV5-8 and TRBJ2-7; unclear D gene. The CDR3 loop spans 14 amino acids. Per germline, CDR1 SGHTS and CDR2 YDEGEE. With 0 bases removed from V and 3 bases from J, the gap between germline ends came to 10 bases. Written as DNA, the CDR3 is TGTGCCAGCAGCTTGGCTGGCACCTACTACGAGCAGTACTTC. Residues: CASSLAGTYYEQYF. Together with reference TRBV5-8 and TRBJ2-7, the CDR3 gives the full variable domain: EAGVTQSPTHLIKTRGQQATLRCSPISGHTSVYWYQQALGLGLQFLLWYDEGEERNRGNFPPRFSGRQFPNYSSELNVNALELEDSALYLCASSLAGTYYEQYFGPGTRLTVT.

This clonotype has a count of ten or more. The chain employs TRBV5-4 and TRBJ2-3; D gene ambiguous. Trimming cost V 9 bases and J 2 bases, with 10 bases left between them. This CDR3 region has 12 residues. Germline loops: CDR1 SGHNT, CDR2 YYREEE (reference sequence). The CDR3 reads CATASTTDTQYF. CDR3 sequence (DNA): TGTGCCACGGCCTCGACCACAGATACGCAGTATTTT.

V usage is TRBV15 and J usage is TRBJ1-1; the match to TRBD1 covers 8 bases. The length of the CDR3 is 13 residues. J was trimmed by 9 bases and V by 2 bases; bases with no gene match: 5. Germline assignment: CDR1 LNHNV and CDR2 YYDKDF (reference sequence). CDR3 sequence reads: CATSRNDRGKAFF. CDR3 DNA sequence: TGTGCCACCAGCAGAAACGACAGGGGTAAAGCTTTCTTT.

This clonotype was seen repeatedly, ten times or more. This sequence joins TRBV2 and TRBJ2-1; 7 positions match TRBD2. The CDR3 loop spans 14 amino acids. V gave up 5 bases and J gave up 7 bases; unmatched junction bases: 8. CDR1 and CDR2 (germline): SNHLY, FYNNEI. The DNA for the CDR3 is TGTGCCAGCAGTACCCGGACTAGTTGGAATGAGCAGTTCTTC. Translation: CASSTRTSWNEQFF.

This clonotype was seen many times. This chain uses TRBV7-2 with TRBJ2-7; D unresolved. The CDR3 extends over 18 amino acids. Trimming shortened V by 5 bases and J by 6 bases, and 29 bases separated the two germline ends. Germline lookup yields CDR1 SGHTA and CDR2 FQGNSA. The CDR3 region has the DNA TGTGCCAGCAGCCCACTTAGACTGGCTGACCGCCGGTTGGGCGAGCAGTACTTC. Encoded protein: CASSPLRLADRRLGEQYF.

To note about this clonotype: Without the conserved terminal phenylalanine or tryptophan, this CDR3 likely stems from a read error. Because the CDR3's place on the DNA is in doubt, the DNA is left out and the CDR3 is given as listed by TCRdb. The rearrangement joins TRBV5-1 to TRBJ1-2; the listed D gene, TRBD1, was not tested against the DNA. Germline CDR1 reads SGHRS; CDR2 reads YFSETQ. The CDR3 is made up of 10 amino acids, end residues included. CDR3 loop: CASTIRGLRY.

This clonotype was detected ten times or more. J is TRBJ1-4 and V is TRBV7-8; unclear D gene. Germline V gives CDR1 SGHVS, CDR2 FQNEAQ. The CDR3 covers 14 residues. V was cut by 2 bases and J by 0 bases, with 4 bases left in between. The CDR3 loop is CASSLTATNEKLFF. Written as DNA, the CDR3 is TGTGCCAGCAGCTTAACTGCAACTAATGAAAAACTGTTTTTT.

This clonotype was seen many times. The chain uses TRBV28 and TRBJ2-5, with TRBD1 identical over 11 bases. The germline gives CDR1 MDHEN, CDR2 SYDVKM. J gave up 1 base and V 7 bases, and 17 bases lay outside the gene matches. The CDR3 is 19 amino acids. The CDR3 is CASTIPGGDGTGGQETQYF. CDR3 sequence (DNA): TGTGCCAGCACCATCCCGGGGGGCGACGGGACAGGGGGCCAAGAGACCCAGTACTTC. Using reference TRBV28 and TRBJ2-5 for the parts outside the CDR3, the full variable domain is DVKVTQSSRYLVKRTGEKVFLECVQDMDHENMFWYRQDPGLGLRLIYFSYDVKMKEKGDIPEGYSVSREKKERFSLILESASTNQTSMYLCASTIPGGDGTGGQETQYFGPGTRLLVL.

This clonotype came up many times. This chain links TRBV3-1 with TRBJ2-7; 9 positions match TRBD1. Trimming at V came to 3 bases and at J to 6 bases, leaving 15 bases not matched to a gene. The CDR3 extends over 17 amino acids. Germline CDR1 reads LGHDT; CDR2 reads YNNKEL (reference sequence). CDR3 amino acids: CASSHPLTGTGTSEQYF. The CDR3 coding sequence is TGTGCCAGCAGCCACCCTTTAACCGGGACAGGGACCTCCGAGCAGTACTTC.

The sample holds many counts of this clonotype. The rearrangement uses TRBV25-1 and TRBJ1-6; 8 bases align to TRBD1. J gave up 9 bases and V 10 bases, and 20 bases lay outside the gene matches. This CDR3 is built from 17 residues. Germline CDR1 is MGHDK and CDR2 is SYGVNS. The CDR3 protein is CATLSVGQGNYLSPLHF. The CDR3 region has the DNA TGTGCCACCCTCTCCGTCGGACAGGGCAATTACCTTTCACCCCTCCACTTT. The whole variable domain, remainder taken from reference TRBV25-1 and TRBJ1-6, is EADIYQTPRYLVIGTGKKITLECSQTMGHDKMYWYQQDPGMELHLIHYSYGVNSTEKGDLSSESTVSRIRTEHFPLTLESARPSHTSQYLCATLSVGQGNYLSPLHFGNGTRLTVT.

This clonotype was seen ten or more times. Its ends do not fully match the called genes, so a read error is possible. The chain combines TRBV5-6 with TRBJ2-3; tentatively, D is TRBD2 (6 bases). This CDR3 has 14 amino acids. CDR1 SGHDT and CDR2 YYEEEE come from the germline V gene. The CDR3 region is CASSLGGSTDTQYF. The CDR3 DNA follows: TGCGCCAGCAGCTTAGGAGGGAGCACAGATACGCAGTATTTT.

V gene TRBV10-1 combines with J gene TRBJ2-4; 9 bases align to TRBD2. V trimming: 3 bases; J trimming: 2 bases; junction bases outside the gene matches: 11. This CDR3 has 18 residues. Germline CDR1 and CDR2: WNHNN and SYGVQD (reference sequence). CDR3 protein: CASSDGGGAFYPKNIQYF. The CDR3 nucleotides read TGCGCCAGCAGTGATGGCGGGGGGGCCTTTTACCCCAAAAACATTCAGTACTTC.

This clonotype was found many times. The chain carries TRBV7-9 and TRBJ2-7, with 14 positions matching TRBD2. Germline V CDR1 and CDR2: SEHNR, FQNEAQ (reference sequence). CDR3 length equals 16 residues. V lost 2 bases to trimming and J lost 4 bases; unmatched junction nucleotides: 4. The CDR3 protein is CASSLRTSGRLYEQYF. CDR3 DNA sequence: TGTGCCAGCAGCTTAAGGACTAGCGGGAGGTTGTACGAGCAGTACTTC.